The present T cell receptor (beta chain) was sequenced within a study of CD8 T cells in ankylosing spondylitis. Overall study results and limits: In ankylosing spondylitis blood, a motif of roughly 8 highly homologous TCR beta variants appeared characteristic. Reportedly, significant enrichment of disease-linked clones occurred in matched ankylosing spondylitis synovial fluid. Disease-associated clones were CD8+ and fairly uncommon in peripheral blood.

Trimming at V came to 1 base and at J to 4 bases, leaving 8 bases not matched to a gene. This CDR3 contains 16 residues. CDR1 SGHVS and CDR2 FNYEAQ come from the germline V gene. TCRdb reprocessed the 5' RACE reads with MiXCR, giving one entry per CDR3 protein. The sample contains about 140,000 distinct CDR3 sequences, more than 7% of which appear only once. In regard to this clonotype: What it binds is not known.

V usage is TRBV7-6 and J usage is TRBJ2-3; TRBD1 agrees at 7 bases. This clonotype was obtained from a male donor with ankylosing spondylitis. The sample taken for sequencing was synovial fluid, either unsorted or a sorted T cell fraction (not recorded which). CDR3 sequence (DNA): TGTGCCAGCAGCTTAGGAGGGGGCGTTTGGGCAGATACGCAGTATTTT. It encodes CASSLGGGVWADTQYF.